Listed below are T cell receptor beta chains from one sample, sequenced in a study of T cell responses to AZD1222 COVID-19 vaccine. The assay was immunoSEQ multiplex PCR, and TCRdb's table has in-frame clones only and misses some. The sample consists of fewer than 180,000 clones, 75% to 95% of them appearing once. Sequenced here: peripheral blood, sampled 28 days after the second AZD1222 dose. These receptors were collected from an adult who received the AZD1222 COVID-19 vaccine. The CDR3 runs from the conserved cysteine through the conserved F or W. The D gene is left open where the match is weak. Clone size is stated in some rows and not others, as once, few, many or a class when expanded.

d_gene,v_gene,j_gene,abundance,CDR3aa,CDR3nt
TRBD1,TRBV4-1,TRBJ1-1,.,CASSQEDRDNTEAFF,TGCGCCAGCAGCCAAGAAGACAGGGATAACACTGAAGCTTTCTTT
.,TRBV2,TRBJ1-1,.,CASSQGPNTEAFF,TGTGCCAGCAGCCAGGGGCCAAACACTGAAGCTTTCTTT
TRBD2,TRBV4-2,TRBJ2-2,.,CASSQEPLLREGWTGELFF,TGTGCCAGCAGCCAAGAACCTTTATTGCGGGAGGGCTGGACCGGGGAGCTGTTTTTT
TRBD1,TRBV19,TRBJ1-1,.,CATAGTGNTEAFF,TGTGCCACAGCCGGGACAGGGAACACTGAAGCTTTCTTT
.,TRBV7-9,TRBJ2-2,.,CASSLVGRGQTGELFF,TGTGCCAGCAGCTTAGTAGGCAGGGGCCAAACCGGGGAGCTGTTTTTT
TRBD1,TRBV11-2,TRBJ2-1,.,CASSIGQGYNEQFF,TGTGCCAGCAGCATAGGACAGGGGTACAATGAGCAGTTCTTC
.,TRBV24-1,TRBJ1-2,.,CATSDLLGLKNYGYTF,TGTGCCACCAGTGATCTACTAGGCCTCAAGAACTATGGCTACACCTTC
.,TRBV7-8,TRBJ2-5,.,CASSPDRFSYQETQYF,TGTGCCAGCAGCCCAGACAGGTTTTCGTACCAAGAGACCCAGTACTTC
TRBD1,TRBV7-2,TRBJ1-2,.,CASSPGGGGYGYTF,TGTGCCAGCAGCCCTGGAGGGGGCGGCTATGGCTACACCTTC
.,TRBV12-5,TRBJ2-1,.,CASGLSHEQFF,TGTGCTAGTGGTTTATCACATGAGCAGTTCTTC
.,TRBV15,TRBJ1-3,.,CATSSPGSTGNTIYF,TGTGCCACCAGCAGTCCGGGCAGCACTGGAAACACCATATATTTT
.,TRBV5-4,TRBJ2-1,once,CASSSTRSSYNEQFF,TGTGCCAGCAGCTCGACTCGAAGCTCCTACAATGAGCAGTTCTTC
.,TRBV2,TRBJ1-4,.,CASVRGLGEKLFF,TGTGCCAGCGTCAGGGGTCTGGGTGAAAAACTGTTTTTT
TRBD2,TRBV27,TRBJ2-5,.,CASGPGTSGSSQETQYF,TGTGCCAGCGGTCCCGGGACTAGCGGGAGTAGCCAAGAGACCCAGTACTTC
TRBD2,TRBV4-1,TRBJ2-2,.,CASSQGLAGVAGELFF,TGCGCCAGCAGCCAGGGACTAGCGGGAGTAGCCGGGGAGCTGTTTTTT
.,TRBV7-9,TRBJ1-2,.,CASSLIEGRGTNYGYTF,TGTGCCAGCAGCTTAATTGAGGGCCGGGGGACTAACTATGGCTACACCTTC